This T cell receptor beta chain was observed in a study of shared clonotypes between healthy human individuals. The method was immunoSEQ multiplex PCR; TCRdb's version includes in-frame clones alone and lacks a portion of them. The table lists about 680,000 clones, roughly 70% of them singletons. Trimming removed 4 bases from V and 5 bases from J, with 5 bases in between. Germline CDR1 is SGHTA and CDR2 is FQGTGA. This CDR3 contains 12 residues. Splitting of CD4+ cells produced CD45RA+ naive and CD45RA-negative memory subsets. The TCR comes from a woman aged 30 to 39 in good health. Sequencing used memory CD4+ T cells sorted from blood. Subset indicated: CD45RA-negative fraction. The chain has TRBV7-3 and TRBJ2-2; unclear D gene. DNA for the CDR3: TGTGCCAGCAGCTCAAGTACCGGGGAGCTGTTTTTT. This gives the protein CASSSSTGELFF.